These T cell receptor beta chains were read from a single sample in a study of cytotoxic CD8 clonotypes in ibrutinib-treated CLL. Libraries were prepared by immunoSEQ multiplex PCR; TCRdb keeps only in-frame clonotypes and omits some of them. The sample has fewer than 35,000 clones; roughly 59% are singletons. This material consisted of PBMCs, taken before ibrutinib treatment. The receptors originated from a human donor with chronic lymphocytic leukemia. Both conserved end residues are part of each CDR3. The order of the fields is CDR3 DNA, CDR3 protein, J gene, D gene, clone size, V gene. D genes are given only for firm matches. Size tells how often a clone was seen (once, few, many) or the class of an expanded clone, and some rows leave it out.

cdr3_nt: TGTGCCAGCAGCACCCGGGCCTTTCCGGCAGATACGCAGTATTTT; cdr3_aa: CASSTRAFPADTQYF; j_call: TRBJ2-3; d_call: -; clone_size: medium-sized; v_call: TRBV7-8
cdr3_nt: TGTGCCATCAGTGATAAAGTTACCACAGATACGCAGTATTTT; cdr3_aa: CAISDKVTTDTQYF; j_call: TRBJ2-3; d_call: -; clone_size: -; v_call: TRBV10-3
cdr3_nt: TGTGCCAGCCGGACTCCGTTAGAGACCCAGTACTTC; cdr3_aa: CASRTPLETQYF; j_call: TRBJ2-5; d_call: -; clone_size: few; v_call: TRBV2
cdr3_nt: TGTGCCAGTAGTATAGTTCCTGGACAGTGTTACGAGCAGTACTTC; cdr3_aa: CASSIVPGQCYEQYF; j_call: TRBJ2-7; d_call: -; clone_size: once; v_call: TRBV19
cdr3_nt: TGTGCCACCAGCAGAGATTCTTCCCGCAACACTGAAGCTTTCTTT; cdr3_aa: CATSRDSSRNTEAFF; j_call: TRBJ1-1; d_call: -; clone_size: -; v_call: TRBV15
cdr3_nt: TGTGCCAGCGGAGGTCGCGGTCAGCCCCAGCATTTT; cdr3_aa: CASGGRGQPQHF; j_call: TRBJ1-5; d_call: -; clone_size: few; v_call: TRBV2
cdr3_nt: TGTGCCAGCAGCTTAGAGGGGGACTACTCCTACGAGCAGTACTTC; cdr3_aa: CASSLEGDYSYEQYF; j_call: TRBJ2-7; d_call: -; clone_size: once; v_call: TRBV7-8
cdr3_nt: TGCGCCAGCAGCCAAGATAACGGGGGGTGGTCCTACGAGCAGTACTTC; cdr3_aa: CASSQDNGGWSYEQYF; j_call: TRBJ2-7; d_call: TRBD2; clone_size: -; v_call: TRBV4-1
cdr3_nt: TGTGCCAGCAGTTTCCGACCCGCTTCCACGGTTTCGGCTGAAGCTTTCTTT; cdr3_aa: CASSFRPASTVSAEAFF; j_call: TRBJ1-1; d_call: -; clone_size: -; v_call: TRBV28
cdr3_nt: TGTGCCAGCAGCTTAGGAACCGCCGACACCATATATTTT; cdr3_aa: CASSLGTADTIYF; j_call: TRBJ1-3; d_call: -; clone_size: -; v_call: TRBV7-8
cdr3_nt: TGTGCCAGTTCTCGGACAGGGTGGACAGATACGCAGTATTTT; cdr3_aa: CASSRTGWTDTQYF; j_call: TRBJ2-3; d_call: TRBD1; clone_size: -; v_call: TRBV19
cdr3_nt: TGTGCCAGCAGCGTAGGAGCAGGGCCTACGGATGAGCAGTTCTTC; cdr3_aa: CASSVGAGPTDEQFF; j_call: TRBJ2-1; d_call: -; clone_size: -; v_call: TRBV9
cdr3_nt: TGTGCCAGCAGCTTGGGCGGGGCGGGTATCCTCTCCGAGCAGTACTTC; cdr3_aa: CASSLGGAGILSEQYF; j_call: TRBJ2-7; d_call: -; clone_size: -; v_call: TRBV5-4
cdr3_nt: TGCGCCAGCAGTACGGGGACGCAGCAGTTCTTC; cdr3_aa: CASSTGTQQFF; j_call: TRBJ2-1; d_call: -; clone_size: -; v_call: TRBV10-1
cdr3_nt: TGTGCCACCTATAACGGGGGCTACACCTTC; cdr3_aa: CATYNGGYTF; j_call: TRBJ1-2; d_call: -; clone_size: -; v_call: TRBV6-6
cdr3_nt: TGTGCCAGCAGCAGGACCCTGCAGGGGGGTAACTATGGCTACACCTTC; cdr3_aa: CASSRTLQGGNYGYTF; j_call: TRBJ1-2; d_call: TRBD1; clone_size: few; v_call: TRBV7-9
cdr3_nt: TGTGCCAGCACCGGGGGAAGGCAAGAGACCCAGTACTTC; cdr3_aa: CASTGGRQETQYF; j_call: TRBJ2-5; d_call: -; clone_size: -; v_call: TRBV6-6
cdr3_nt: TGCAGCGTTGAAGATCTTAGGACTAGCGGGGGTGGCAATGAGCAGTTCTTC; cdr3_aa: CSVEDLRTSGGGNEQFF; j_call: TRBJ2-1; d_call: TRBD2; clone_size: -; v_call: TRBV29-1
cdr3_nt: TGCGCCAGCACGACAGGGGGCACCGGGGAGCTGTTTTTT; cdr3_aa: CASTTGGTGELFF; j_call: TRBJ2-2; d_call: TRBD1; clone_size: -; v_call: TRBV5-1
cdr3_nt: TGTGCCAGCAGTTGGGACGGACCCTATGGCTACACCTTC; cdr3_aa: CASSWDGPYGYTF; j_call: TRBJ1-2; d_call: -; clone_size: -; v_call: TRBV6-1
cdr3_nt: TGCGCCAGCAGTGAAATTAGCGGGAGGGCTGGGGCAGATACGCAGTATTTT; cdr3_aa: CASSEISGRAGADTQYF; j_call: TRBJ2-3; d_call: TRBD2; clone_size: few; v_call: TRBV10-1
cdr3_nt: TGTGCCAGCAGTTTAGTAGGGGTTGACTATGGCTACACCTTC; cdr3_aa: CASSLVGVDYGYTF; j_call: TRBJ1-2; d_call: -; clone_size: -; v_call: TRBV28
cdr3_nt: TGTGCCAGTAGTATTTTCTCCCCCGGGCAGCCCCAGCATTTT; cdr3_aa: CASSIFSPGQPQHF; j_call: TRBJ1-5; d_call: -; clone_size: -; v_call: TRBV19
cdr3_nt: TGTGCCAGCACCCAATGGGCCACCGGTGAAGCTTTCTTT; cdr3_aa: CASTQWATGEAFF; j_call: TRBJ1-1; d_call: -; clone_size: -; v_call: TRBV6-5
cdr3_nt: TGTGCCAGTAGTAGTCAGGGGCCGGACACCGGGGAGCTGTTTTTT; cdr3_aa: CASSSQGPDTGELFF; j_call: TRBJ2-2; d_call: -; clone_size: -; v_call: TRBV19
cdr3_nt: TGTGCCAGCAGTGGGAGGTCCGGGAGCACAGATACGCAGTATTTT; cdr3_aa: CASSGRSGSTDTQYF; j_call: TRBJ2-3; d_call: -; clone_size: -; v_call: TRBV2
cdr3_nt: TGTGCCAGCAGCCCTGGCGGCTCCCAGCCCCAGCATTTT; cdr3_aa: CASSPGGSQPQHF; j_call: TRBJ1-5; d_call: -; clone_size: medium-sized; v_call: TRBV7-3
cdr3_nt: TGTGCCAGCAGTTACTCTCCAGGGTCGGGCACCGGGGAGCTGTTTTTT; cdr3_aa: CASSYSPGSGTGELFF; j_call: TRBJ2-2; d_call: -; clone_size: few; v_call: TRBV6-5
cdr3_nt: TGTGCCAGCAGCCAAGATCTCTTGGCTAGGCGGGAGACCCAGTACTTC; cdr3_aa: CASSQDLLARRETQYF; j_call: TRBJ2-5; d_call: -; clone_size: -; v_call: TRBV14
cdr3_nt: TGTGCCAGCGGGAGCACAGATACGCAGTATTTT; cdr3_aa: CASGSTDTQYF; j_call: TRBJ2-3; d_call: -; clone_size: -; v_call: TRBV7-2
cdr3_nt: TGTGCCATCAGTGAGTCGAAGGTTGGCTACACCTTC; cdr3_aa: CAISESKVGYTF; j_call: TRBJ1-2; d_call: -; clone_size: medium-sized; v_call: TRBV10-3
cdr3_nt: TGTGCCAGCAGTTCCCCGGTGAGCACAGATACGCAGTATTTT; cdr3_aa: CASSSPVSTDTQYF; j_call: TRBJ2-3; d_call: -; clone_size: -; v_call: TRBV28
cdr3_nt: TGTGCCAGCAGCTTGTGGTGGGGCCGAACTGAAGCTTTCTTT; cdr3_aa: CASSLWWGRTEAFF; j_call: TRBJ1-1; d_call: -; clone_size: -; v_call: TRBV5-4
cdr3_nt: TGCGCCAGCAGCCCCGGGCGGGGAAGCAATCAGCCCCAGCATTTT; cdr3_aa: CASSPGRGSNQPQHF; j_call: TRBJ1-5; d_call: -; clone_size: -; v_call: TRBV5-1
cdr3_nt: TGTGCCAGCAGTTTTGGTCCGGGACAGGGGGCGAGGGGGAGCAATCAGCCCCAGCATTTT; cdr3_aa: CASSFGPGQGARGSNQPQHF; j_call: TRBJ1-5; d_call: TRBD1; clone_size: few; v_call: TRBV27
cdr3_nt: TGTGCCACCAGCAGAAAACAGGGCACCGGGGAGCTGTTTTTT; cdr3_aa: CATSRKQGTGELFF; j_call: TRBJ2-2; d_call: -; clone_size: -; v_call: TRBV15